These T cell receptor beta chains were read from a single sample in a study of cytomegalovirus exposure and HLA in healthy donors. Profiling relied on immunoSEQ multiplex PCR, and the TCRdb table lists in-frame clones only, not all of them. Seen here are 100,000 or so clones, roughly 85% observed once, and the top ten hold around 20%. Sequencing was carried out using PBMCs. The origin of the receptors is a man between 18 and 35 years old in good health and CMV-seropositive. Both conserved end residues are part of each CDR3. D genes are given only for firm matches. Clone size is given for some rows only: seen once, a few or many times, or a class if the clone is expanded.

TRBD1	.	TRBV5-1	TRBJ1-3	CASSPRTGASGNTIYF	TGCGCCAGCAGCCCTAGGACAGGGGCGTCTGGAAACACCATATATTTT
.	.	TRBV5-1	TRBJ1-3	CASSLDLSSGNTIYF	TGCGCCAGCAGCTTAGATCTTAGCTCTGGAAACACCATATATTTT
TRBD1	once	TRBV28	TRBJ2-1	CASSPTGGSGNEQFF	TGTGCCAGCAGCCCAACAGGGGGCTCGGGCAATGAGCAGTTCTTC
.	.	TRBV20-1	TRBJ2-2	CSASFTGELFF	TGCAGTGCTAGCTTCACCGGGGAGCTGTTTTTT
.	.	TRBV19	TRBJ1-2	CASSDTQGGTYGYTF	TGTGCCAGTAGCGACACCCAAGGGGGTACCTATGGCTACACCTTC
TRBD1	.	TRBV7-9	TRBJ1-5	CASSLDRDSNQPQHF	TGTGCCAGCAGCTTAGACCGGGACAGTAATCAGCCCCAGCATTTT
TRBD1	.	TRBV5-1	TRBJ2-7	CASSWTGGGEQYF	TGCGCCAGCAGCTGGACAGGGGGAGGAGAGCAGTACTTC
TRBD2	.	TRBV11-2	TRBJ2-3	CASSSSGRGNTQYF	TGTGCCAGCAGCTCGAGCGGGAGGGGGAACACGCAGTATTTT
TRBD2	few	TRBV7-2	TRBJ2-7	CASSTRTRGEQYF	TGTGCCAGCAGCACCCGGACTAGAGGCGAGCAGTACTTC
TRBD1	.	TRBV7-3	TRBJ2-2	CASSFPRQGPNTGELFF	TGTGCCAGCAGCTTTCCACGACAGGGACCGAACACCGGGGAGCTGTTTTTT
.	.	TRBV29-1	TRBJ2-7	CSVRQGISYEQYF	TGCAGCGTTCGTCAGGGAATCTCCTACGAGCAGTACTTC
TRBD2	.	TRBV4-1	TRBJ2-3	CASSQRETSGRTRTDTQYF	TGCGCCAGCAGCCAACGGGAGACTAGCGGGAGGACAAGAACAGATACGCAGTATTTT
TRBD1	.	TRBV4-1	TRBJ2-7	CASSQEHRQGYEQYF	TGCGCCAGCAGCCAAGAACATAGACAGGGGTACGAGCAGTACTTC
.	.	TRBV29-1	TRBJ2-3	CSVEDGTQDTQYF	TGCAGCGTTGAAGACGGGACACAAGATACGCAGTATTTT
TRBD1	.	TRBV10-2	TRBJ1-1	CASSPVNPRDRGTEAFF	TGCGCCAGCAGCCCCGTCAACCCAAGGGACAGGGGAACTGAAGCTTTCTTT
.	.	TRBV10-3	TRBJ1-1	CAIRSPNTEAFF	TGTGCCATCAGGAGCCCGAACACTGAAGCTTTCTTT
.	.	TRBV30	TRBJ1-2	CAWSVEVYGYTF	TGTGCCTGGAGTGTAGAGGTCTATGGCTACACCTTC
.	.	TRBV30	TRBJ1-1	CACQTQGGTEAFF	TGTGCCTGCCAAACGCAGGGAGGCACTGAAGCTTTCTTT
TRBD1	few	TRBV7-8	TRBJ1-2	CASSPGQEGGGYTF	TGTGCCAGCAGCCCCGGACAGGAAGGAGGTGGCTACACCTTC
TRBD1	.	TRBV20-1	TRBJ1-1	CSAAHRDRAFF	TGCAGTGCTGCCCACCGGGACAGAGCTTTCTTT
TRBD2	.	TRBV30	TRBJ2-1	CAWSKEIAGADEQFF	TGTGCCTGGAGTAAGGAAATAGCGGGAGCGGATGAGCAGTTCTTC
.	.	TRBV4-1	TRBJ2-3	CASSPNTDTQYF	TGCGCCAGCAGCCCTAACACAGATACGCAGTATTTT
.	few	TRBV7-6	TRBJ1-2	CASSPQVGGNYGYTF	TGTGCCAGCAGCCCCCAAGTTGGGGGGAACTATGGCTACACCTTC
.	.	TRBV5-1	TRBJ1-2	CASSPRTPDAAHGYTF	TGCGCCAGCAGCCCGAGGACACCGGACGCAGCCCATGGCTACACCTTC
.	.	TRBV27	TRBJ2-3	CASSLSLPDFRTDTQYF	TGTGCCAGCAGTTTAAGTCTCCCCGACTTCCGCACAGATACGCAGTATTTT
.	.	TRBV6-1	TRBJ1-3	CASQYRGRAGNTIYF	TGTGCCAGCCAGTACCGGGGGAGAGCTGGAAACACCATATATTTT
TRBD1	.	TRBV9	TRBJ2-5	CASSVGTGGFREETQYF	TGTGCCAGCAGCGTCGGGACAGGGGGCTTCCGCGAGGAGACCCAGTACTTC
TRBD2	.	TRBV28	TRBJ2-5	CASSLPPWLAGQETQYF	TGTGCCAGCAGTTTACCCCCGTGGTTAGCGGGGCAAGAGACCCAGTACTTC
TRBD1	few	TRBV19	TRBJ1-2	CASSPGTGASDGYTF	TGTGCCAGTAGTCCCGGGACAGGGGCATCAGATGGCTACACCTTC
TRBD1	.	TRBV19	TRBJ2-7	CASSRGTGGTYEQYF	TGTGCCAGTAGTAGGGGGACAGGGGGTACTTACGAGCAGTACTTC
TRBD1	.	TRBV9	TRBJ1-3	CASSPRAGQGLGNTIYF	TGTGCCAGCAGCCCCCGCGCGGGACAGGGCTTGGGAAACACCATATATTTT
TRBD1	many	TRBV7-3	TRBJ1-1	CASSPSGGNTEAFF	TGTGCCAGCAGCCCCTCAGGGGGCAACACTGAAGCTTTCTTT
.	.	TRBV27	TRBJ2-1	CASSLLPNEQFF	TGTGCCAGCAGTTTACTCCCCAATGAGCAGTTCTTC
TRBD1	.	TRBV5-1	TRBJ1-3	CASSSNRGEDSGNTIYF	TGCGCCAGCAGCTCTAACAGGGGAGAAGACTCTGGAAACACCATATATTTT
TRBD1	.	TRBV27	TRBJ2-5	CASSLNRGSQIPETQYF	TGTGCCAGCAGTTTAAACAGGGGGTCTCAAATCCCTGAGACCCAGTACTTC
TRBD2	.	TRBV9	TRBJ2-1	CASSVEVAGAYEQFF	TGTGCCAGCAGCGTAGAAGTAGCGGGGGCCTATGAGCAGTTCTTC
.	.	TRBV11-2	TRBJ2-7	CASSLVAGSGSEQYF	TGTGCCAGCAGCTTAGTCGCCGGATCAGGTAGCGAGCAGTACTTC
TRBD1	.	TRBV11-2	TRBJ2-1	CASSLWTGINEQFF	TGTGCCAGCAGCCTCTGGACAGGGATTAATGAGCAGTTCTTC
.	.	TRBV6-5	TRBJ2-7	CASSYVWGQGYEQYF	TGTGCCAGCAGTTACGTCTGGGGGCAAGGGTACGAGCAGTACTTC
TRBD1	.	TRBV19	TRBJ1-5	CASTQGLGQPQHF	TGTGCCAGTACACAGGGGTTAGGCCAGCCCCAGCATTTT
.	.	TRBV9	TRBJ1-5	CASSAGAGNQPQHF	TGTGCCAGCAGCGCGGGAGCCGGCAATCAGCCCCAGCATTTT
.	.	TRBV29-1	TRBJ1-3	CSVFPRSSGNTIYF	TGCAGCGTTTTTCCCCGCAGCTCTGGAAACACCATATATTTT
TRBD2	.	TRBV7-9	TRBJ2-3	CASSFGGEKSTDTQYF	TGTGCCAGCAGCTTCGGGGGGGAGAAAAGCACAGATACGCAGTATTTT
.	.	TRBV10-3	TRBJ2-5	CAISEGLSEETQYF	TGTGCCATCAGTGAAGGACTATCCGAAGAGACCCAGTACTTC
.	.	TRBV5-4	TRBJ1-2	CASSTQGGYGYTF	TGTGCCAGCAGCACGCAGGGCGGCTATGGCTACACCTTC
.	.	TRBV29-1	TRBJ1-4	CSVSGEGNEKLFF	TGCAGCGTTTCGGGAGAGGGAAATGAAAAACTGTTTTTT
.	few	TRBV5-4	TRBJ1-4	CASSLTSGLNEKLFF	TGTGCCAGCAGCTTGACGTCAGGGTTGAATGAAAAACTGTTTTTT
TRBD1	.	TRBV6-6	TRBJ1-5	CASSYSKGAKQPQHF	TGTGCCAGCAGTTACTCCAAGGGGGCGAAGCAGCCCCAGCATTTT
TRBD2	.	TRBV6-4	TRBJ2-5	CASSREAGVETQYF	TGTGCCAGCAGTCGTGAAGCGGGAGTAGAGACCCAGTACTTC
.	.	TRBV7-8	TRBJ2-1	CASSQPTGEQFF	TGTGCCAGCAGCCAACCGACGGGGGAGCAGTTCTTC
TRBD1	.	TRBV5-1	TRBJ1-2	CASSVGRGPGGYTF	TGCGCCAGCAGTGTGGGCAGGGGGCCCGGTGGCTACACCTTC
.	.	TRBV12-5	TRBJ1-1	CASGDPPGVLAEAFF	TGTGCTAGTGGGGACCCCCCAGGGGTTCTGGCTGAAGCTTTCTTT
.	.	TRBV27	TRBJ2-2	CASSLFQNTGELFF	TGTGCCAGCAGTTTATTCCAAAACACCGGGGAGCTGTTTTTT
TRBD2	.	TRBV12-5	TRBJ2-3	CASGLAPPGLAAGTLTDTQYF	TGTGCTAGTGGTTTGGCTCCACCGGGACTAGCGGCGGGGACTCTCACAGATACGCAGTATTTT
TRBD2	.	TRBV2	TRBJ2-3	CASRGLAGTDTQYF	TGTGCCAGCAGGGGACTAGCGGGCACAGATACGCAGTATTTT
TRBD1	.	TRBV10-1	TRBJ1-1	CASSSDRGSEAFF	TGCGCCAGCAGTTCTGACAGGGGGTCTGAAGCTTTCTTT
TRBD2	.	TRBV27	TRBJ2-2	CASSLRVSGLAVNTGELFF	TGTGCCAGCAGTTTAAGGGTCTCGGGACTAGCGGTTAACACCGGGGAGCTGTTTTTT
.	.	TRBV7-2	TRBJ1-2	CASSDPGAGYTF	TGTGCCAGCAGCGACCCAGGGGCTGGCTACACCTTC
.	.	TRBV7-3	TRBJ2-3	CASSFRGRTDTQYF	TGTGCCAGCAGCTTTAGAGGGAGAACAGATACGCAGTATTTT